The 27 T cell receptor beta chains below all came from one sample that was sequenced in a study of T cells after yellow fever vaccination (dated by TCRdb to between 2018 and 2020). The protocol used for the library was 5' RACE. TCRdb names Illumina HiSeq 2500 as the instrument used. The public sequencing data were trimmed at Q25 with fastp and processed into clonotypes with MiXCR by TCRdb, which kept only in-frame beta chains. For every CDR3 protein sequence, its rows merge into one entry that carries the most common genes and DNA. The sample table lists some 73,000 distinct CDR3 sequences, roughly 7.4% of them with a count of one. The ten most abundant clones make up around 38% of the sample. In light of the paper, this sample's treatment or condition label describes: live attenuated yellow fever vaccine strain. Sequencing used CD8+ T cells sorted from PBMCs, obtained on the day of the yellow fever booster vaccination. These receptors were obtained from a man aged 30 to 45 who received the YFV17D yellow fever vaccine.

This clonotype came up a few times. This chain connects TRBV7-9 to TRBJ2-1; TRBD2 agrees at 12 bases. This CDR3 has 16 residues. After removal of 5 bases from V and 3 bases from J, the junction contained 5 bases not matched to a gene. Germline V gene sequence: CDR1 SEHNR, CDR2 FQNEAQ (reference sequence). CDR3 loop: CASSAGLAGLYNEQFF. The CDR3 DNA sequence: TGTGCCAGCAGCGCCGGACTAGCGGGACTCTACAATGAGCAGTTCTTC.

This clonotype was observed a few times. The rearrangement joins TRBV7-2 to TRBJ1-1; D gene uncertain. The ends were cut back, 3 bases at V and 3 bases at J, with 8 bases in the middle. This CDR3 region has 13 residues. Looked up from germline, CDR1 is SGHTA and CDR2 is FQGNSA. For the CDR3, the DNA is TGTGCCAGCAGCTTTAAGGGTCACACTGAAGCTTTCTTT. It encodes CASSFKGHTEAFF.

The chain links TRBV5-5 to TRBJ2-7; 9 nucleotides match TRBD2. The V and J ends lost 4 bases and 7 bases, in that order; junction bases with no gene match: 15. This CDR3 has 16 residues. Germline CDR1 and CDR2: SGHKS and YYEKEE (reference sequence). CDR3 loop: CASSPWPGGRAGEQYF. Written as DNA, the CDR3 is TGTGCCAGCAGCCCTTGGCCAGGCGGGAGGGCCGGAGAGCAGTACTTC.

This clonotype was picked up a small number of times. The V call is TRBV4-3, the J call TRBJ2-7; maybe TRBD1 (6 bases). Germline lookup yields CDR1 LGHNA and CDR2 YSLEER. This CDR3 comprises 14 residues. V lost 3 bases and J lost 4, with 13 bases in between. The CDR3 region has the DNA TGCGCCAGCAGCCATGGGACATTCCAATACGAGCAGTACTTC. Translating gives CASSHGTFQYEQYF.

This clonotype turned up a few times. The gene calls are TRBV10-3 and TRBJ2-1; 8 bases fit TRBD2. V was clipped by 2 bases and J by 8 bases; unmatched bases: 8. The CDR3 contains 15 residues. CDR1 is ENHRY, CDR2 SYGVKD, per germline. The CDR3 nucleotides are TGTGCCATCAGTGAGGCGCTAGCGGGCCCTGATGAGCAGTTCTTC. Amino acids: CAISEALAGPDEQFF.

This clonotype was seen a handful of times. This chain uses TRBV6-1 with TRBJ2-5; 14 bases are a match to TRBD2. The CDR3 has 15 amino acids. V gave up 6 bases and J gave up 5 bases; unmatched junction bases: 5. Looked up from germline, CDR1 is MNHNS and CDR2 is SASEGT. The CDR3: CASSTGLAGEETQYF. The CDR3 nucleotides read TGTGCCAGCAGCACGGGACTAGCGGGAGAGGAGACCCAGTACTTC.

CDR3 sequence (DNA): TGTGCCAGCAGTCCAACCGACGGTGACTATGGCTACACCTTC. This gives the protein CASSPTDGDYGYTF. The chain has TRBV12-3 or TRBV12-4 and TRBJ1-2; D gene ambiguous. Trimming left V 5 bases short and J 3 bases short, with 13 bases between. The CDR3 is 14 residues long.

This clonotype has only a few counts. The V call is TRBV18, the J call TRBJ2-3, with a tentative D call TRBD2 (6 bases). The CDR3 spans 15 residues. V lost 1 base, J lost 9 bases, and 17 bases lay in between. Germline assignment: CDR1 KGHSH and CDR2 LQKENI. In DNA form, the CDR3 reads TGTGCCAGCTCACCACGGGAGGCTGGTCTACGGACGCAGTATTTT. Protein: CASSPREAGLRTQYF.

This rearrangement joins TRBV21-1 to TRBJ2-1; the D call TRBD2 from the table was never checked on the DNA. TRBV21-1 constitutes a pseudogene. The CDR3 is 15 amino acids. DNA for the CDR3: TGTGCCAGCACCTTCTTTGACGGGCCGCGGGATGAGCAGTTCTTC. Translation: CASTFFDGPRDEQFF.

This clonotype was detected only a few times. The rearrangement links TRBV7-9 to TRBJ2-1; a weak D match, TRBD1 (5 bases). V was clipped by 5 bases and J by 3 bases, with 14 bases between them. CDR3 size: 15 residues. Germline V gives CDR1 SEHNR, CDR2 FQNEAQ (reference sequence). The CDR3 DNA follows: TGTGCCAGCAGCCCCATGACAGTGGGCTACAATGAGCAGTTCTTC. Its translation: CASSPMTVGYNEQFF.

This clonotype has ten or more counts. The rearrangement uses TRBV4-2 and TRBJ2-7; 11 bases are a match to TRBD2. Per the germline V gene, CDR1 is LGHNA and CDR2 is YNFKEQ. This CDR3 is built from 15 residues. J was trimmed by 3 bases and V by 0 bases; bases with no gene match: 1. The CDR3 DNA reads as TGTGCCAGCAGCCAAGAACTAGCGGGAGTCTACGAGCAGTACTTC. Translated: CASSQELAGVYEQYF.

The V gene is TRBV7-9, the J gene TRBJ2-3; possible D gene TRBD1, 6 bases. The CDR3 spans 14 residues. The V end lost 5 bases, the J end lost 4 bases, and 13 bases lay between the germline ends. Germline assignment: CDR1 SEHNR and CDR2 FQNEAQ (reference sequence). Here the CDR3 reads CASSQGQGPDTQYF. CDR3 in DNA: TGTGCCAGCAGCCAGGGGCAGGGACCAGATACGCAGTATTTT.

CDR3 coding DNA: TGTGCCAGCAGGGGAGGGGATACGCAGTATTTT. Its protein is CASRGGDTQYF. The chain uses TRBV9 and TRBJ2-3; 7 bases fit TRBD2. Trimming cost V 5 bases and J 6 bases; bases outside gene matches: 0. The CDR3 contains 11 residues. CDR1 SGDLS and CDR2 YYNGEE come from the germline V gene.

The sample holds a few counts of this clonotype. V usage is TRBV10-3 and J usage is TRBJ2-1; 8 nucleotides match TRBD2. The length of the CDR3 is 14 residues. Per germline, CDR1 ENHRY and CDR2 SYGVKD. V shed 5 bases and J 7 bases; nucleotides not matched to a gene: 7. The CDR3 DNA reads TGTGCCATCAGTATGGGACTAGTTGGGAATGAGCAGTTCTTC. Its protein product is CAISMGLVGNEQFF.

The V and J genes are TRBV5-6 and TRBJ2-5; 7 nucleotides line up with TRBD2. V lost 2 bases and J lost 4; bases outside the gene matches: 5. The CDR3 has 14 residues. Germline-derived CDR1 and CDR2 are SGHDT and YYEEEE. In DNA form, the CDR3 reads TGTGCCAGCAGCTTCGAAGGGACTACAGAGACCCAGTACTTC. It specifies CASSFEGTTETQYF.

CDR3 sequence (DNA): TGTGCCAGCAGCGTAGGGGGTAGCCTAAGTGAGCAGTTCTTC. The encoded protein is CASSVGGSLSEQFF. The chain uses TRBV9 and TRBJ2-1; D unclear. Germline CDR1 reads SGDLS; CDR2 reads YYNGEE. V was trimmed by 0 bases and J by 9 bases, leaving 13 bases between them. CDR3 size: 14 residues.

This clonotype has a count of ten or more. This rearrangement joins TRBV12-3 or TRBV12-4 to TRBJ2-5, with a weak D call TRBD2 (5 bases). V shed 6 bases and J shed 9 bases, with 17 bases lying between them. The CDR3 spans 13 residues. CDR3 region: CASSPGFRLAQYF. The CDR3, as DNA: TGTGCCAGCAGCCCGGGGTTTCGTTTGGCCCAGTACTTC.

This clonotype has just a few counts. The chain combines TRBV25-1 with TRBJ2-1; possibly TRBD2 for D (5 bases). CDR3 length: 12 residues. Trimming took off 3 bases at V and 9 bases at J, with 9 bases between the two ends. Germline V CDR1 and CDR2: MGHDK, SYGVNS. The CDR3 loop is CASSDRDGEQFF. Written as DNA, the CDR3 is TGTGCCAGCAGTGATCGGGATGGTGAGCAGTTCTTC.

In its sample, this clonotype was seen many times. The chain joins TRBV9 to TRBJ2-1; D gene uncertain. Trimming pared 0 bases from V and 7 bases from J, leaving 14 bases between. The CDR3 extends over 15 amino acids. CDR1 and CDR2 from the germline V gene are SGDLS and YYNGEE. The CDR3 loop reads CASSVGALLRNEQFF. Here the CDR3 DNA reads TGTGCCAGCAGCGTAGGAGCCCTCCTGAGGAATGAGCAGTTCTTC. Full variable domain (missing parts from reference TRBV9 and TRBJ2-1): DSGVTQTPKHLITATGQRVTLRCSPRSGDLSVYWYQQSLDQGLQFLIQYYNGEERAKGNILERFSAQQFPDLHSELNLSSLELGDSALYFCASSVGALLRNEQFFGPGTRLTVL.

Many counts were recorded for this clonotype. The chain has TRBV20-1 and TRBJ2-7; D not certain. The CDR3 covers 11 residues. Per the germline V gene, CDR1 is DFQATT and CDR2 is SNEGSKA (reference sequence). V dropped 5 bases and J dropped 1 base, with 6 bases sitting between them. CDR3 amino acids: CSAGSSYEQYF. The CDR3 DNA reads as TGCAGTGCTGGTTCATCCTACGAGCAGTACTTC.

This clonotype has only a few counts. The chain carries TRBV7-6 and TRBJ2-5; either TRBD1 or TRBD2 may supply D (5 bases each). The length of the CDR3 is 15 residues. The V gene lost 5 bases and the J gene lost 5 bases, with 18 bases spanning the gap. Germline V lookup: CDR1 SGHVS, CDR2 FNYEAQ. In nucleotides, the CDR3 is TGTGCCAGCAGCCCCGTTCGGGGCCCGCGGGAGACCCAGTACTTC. It yields the protein CASSPVRGPRETQYF.

This clonotype was recorded at least ten times. J is TRBJ1-2 and V is TRBV28, with D unresolved. V was shortened by 6 bases and J by 4 bases, with 18 bases between the two germline ends. CDR1 and CDR2 from the germline V gene are MDHEN and SYDVKM. The CDR3 totals 15 residues. CDR3 in amino acids: CASSVSHGLGYGYTF. The CDR3 coding sequence is TGTGCCAGCAGCGTTTCCCACGGACTTGGCTATGGCTACACCTTC.

This clonotype was seen repeatedly, ten times or more. This chain connects TRBV7-2 to TRBJ2-7; D is undetermined. This CDR3 has 13 amino acids. Germline-derived CDR1 and CDR2 are SGHTA and FQGNSA. Trimming shortened V by 4 bases and J by 4 bases, and 11 bases separated the two germline ends. In nucleotides, the CDR3 is TGTGCCAGCAGCTCGGATCCTGCGTACGAGCAGTACTTC. Translating gives CASSSDPAYEQYF.

The sample holds a few counts of this clonotype. J is TRBJ2-3 and V is TRBV7-2; 8 positions agree with TRBD2. Unmatched junction bases numbered 9, after V lost 4 bases and J lost 3 bases. The CDR3 spans 16 residues. Per the germline V gene, CDR1 is SGHTA and CDR2 is FQGNSA. CDR3 in amino acids: CASSSPSGGKTDTQYF. The CDR3 DNA reads TGTGCCAGCAGCTCCCCCTCGGGGGGGAAGACAGATACGCAGTATTTT.

This clonotype has ten or more counts. The J gene is TRBJ2-1, the V gene TRBV27; 11 bases agree with TRBD2. Germline V gene sequence: CDR1 MNHEY, CDR2 SMNVEV (reference sequence). CDR3 size: 15 residues. The trim removed 5 bases at V and 7 bases at J, leaving 7 bases unmatched. CDR3 DNA sequence: TGTGCCAGCAGTCTAAGACTAGCGGGGATGAATGAGCAGTTCTTC. Translated: CASSLRLAGMNEQFF.

The genes are TRBV29-1 and TRBJ2-4, with 12 bases identical to TRBD2. Looked up from germline, CDR1 is SQVTM and CDR2 is ANQGSEA. CDR3 length: 18 residues. The trim removed 7 bases at V and 8 bases at J, leaving 21 bases unmatched. As DNA, the CDR3 is TGCAGCGCAATCTTTGTTTTCGGTCTAGCGGGAGGGGTGGACATTCAGTACTTC. It specifies CSAIFVFGLAGGVDIQYF. Filled out from reference TRBV29-1 and TRBJ2-4, the complete variable domain reads SAVISQKPSRDICQRGTSLTIQCQVDSQVTMMFWYRQQPGQSLTLIATANQGSEATYESGFVIDKFPISRPNLTFSTLTVSNMSPEDSSIYLCSAIFVFGLAGGVDIQYFGAGTRLSVL.

This clonotype appeared a few times. The chain combines TRBV11-2 with TRBJ2-1; perhaps TRBD2 as D (5 bases). Trimming removed 5 bases from V and 0 bases from J, with 11 bases in between. The CDR3 covers 15 residues. The germline gives CDR1 SGHAT, CDR2 FQNNGV. CDR3 sequence reads: CASSRTLDSYNEQFF. Here the CDR3 DNA reads TGTGCCAGCAGCAGGACTCTTGACTCCTACAATGAGCAGTTCTTC. Looking up the rest from reference TRBV11-2 and TRBJ2-1 gives the full variable domain: EAGVAQSPRYKIIEKRQSVAFWCNPISGHATLYWYQQILGQGPKLLIQFQNNGVVDDSQLPKDRFSAERLKGVDSTLKIQPAKLEDSAVYLCASSRTLDSYNEQFFGPGTRLTVL.